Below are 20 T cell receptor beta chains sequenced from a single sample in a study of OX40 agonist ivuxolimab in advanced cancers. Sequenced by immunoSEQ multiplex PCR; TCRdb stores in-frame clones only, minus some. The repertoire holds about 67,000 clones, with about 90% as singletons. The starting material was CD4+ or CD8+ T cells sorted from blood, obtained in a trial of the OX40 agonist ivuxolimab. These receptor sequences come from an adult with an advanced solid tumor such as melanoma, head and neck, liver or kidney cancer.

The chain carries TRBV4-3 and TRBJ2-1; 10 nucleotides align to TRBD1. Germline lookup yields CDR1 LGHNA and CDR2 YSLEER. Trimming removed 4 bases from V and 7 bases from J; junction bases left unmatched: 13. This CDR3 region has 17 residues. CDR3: CASSLMPGQGPGNEQFF. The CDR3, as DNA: TGCGCCAGCAGCCTGATGCCGGGACAGGGGCCCGGGAATGAGCAGTTCTTC.

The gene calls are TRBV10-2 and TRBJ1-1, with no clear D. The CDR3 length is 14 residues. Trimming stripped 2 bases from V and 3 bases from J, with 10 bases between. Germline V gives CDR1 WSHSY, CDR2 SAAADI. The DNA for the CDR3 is TGCGCCAGCAGTGAGGGGGTGAGGTACACTGAAGCTTTCTTT. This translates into CASSEGVRYTEAFF.

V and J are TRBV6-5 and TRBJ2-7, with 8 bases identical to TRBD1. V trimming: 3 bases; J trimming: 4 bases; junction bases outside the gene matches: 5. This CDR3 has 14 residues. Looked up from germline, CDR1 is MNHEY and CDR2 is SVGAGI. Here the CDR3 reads CASSYLTGVYEQYF. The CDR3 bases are TGTGCCAGCAGTTATTTGACAGGGGTGTACGAGCAGTACTTC.

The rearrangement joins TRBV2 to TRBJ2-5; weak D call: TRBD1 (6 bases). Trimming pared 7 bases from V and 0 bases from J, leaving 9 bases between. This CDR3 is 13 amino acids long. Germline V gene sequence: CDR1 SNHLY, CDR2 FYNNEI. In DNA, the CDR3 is TGTGCCAGCATCCCAGGGGACCAAGAGACCCAGTACTTC. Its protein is CASIPGDQETQYF.

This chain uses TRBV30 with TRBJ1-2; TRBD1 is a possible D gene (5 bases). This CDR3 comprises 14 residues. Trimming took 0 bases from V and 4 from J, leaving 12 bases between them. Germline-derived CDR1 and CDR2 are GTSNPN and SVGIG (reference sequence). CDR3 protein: CAWSVGQGLYGYTF. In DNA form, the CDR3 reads TGTGCCTGGAGTGTCGGGCAGGGCCTCTATGGCTACACCTTC. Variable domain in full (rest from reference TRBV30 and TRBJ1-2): SQTIHQWPATLVQPVGSPLSLECTVEGTSNPNLYWYRQAAGRGLQLLFYSVGIGQISSEVPQNLSASRPQDRQFILSSKKLLLSDSGFYLCAWSVGQGLYGYTFGSGTRLTVV.

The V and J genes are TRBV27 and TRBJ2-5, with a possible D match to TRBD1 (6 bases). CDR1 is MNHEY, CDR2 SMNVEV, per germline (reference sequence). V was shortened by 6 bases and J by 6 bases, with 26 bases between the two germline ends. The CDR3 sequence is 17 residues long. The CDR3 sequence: CASRAVSGDLTLKTQYF. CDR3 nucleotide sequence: TGTGCCAGCAGAGCAGTATCAGGGGATCTGACCCTAAAGACCCAGTACTTC.

CDR3 region: CASSPGGASSYEQYF. The CDR3 DNA is TGTGCCAGCAGTCCCGGCGGCGCTTCGTCCTACGAGCAGTACTTC. This sequence joins TRBV28 and TRBJ2-7, with no clear D. V lost 5 bases and J 1 base, leaving 15 bases between the germline ends. The CDR3 consists of 15 residues. The germline CDR1 and CDR2 sequences are MDHEN and SYDVKM.

The CDR3 nucleotides are TGTGCCTGGATTCCGGGGGGCGGCGAGCTGTTTTTT. Protein sequence: CAWIPGGGELFF. V and J are TRBV30 and TRBJ2-2, with D perhaps TRBD2 (7 bases). In germline, CDR1 is GTSNPN, CDR2 SVGIG (reference sequence). Trimming pared 4 bases from V and 11 bases from J, leaving 14 bases between. There are 12 residues in the CDR3.

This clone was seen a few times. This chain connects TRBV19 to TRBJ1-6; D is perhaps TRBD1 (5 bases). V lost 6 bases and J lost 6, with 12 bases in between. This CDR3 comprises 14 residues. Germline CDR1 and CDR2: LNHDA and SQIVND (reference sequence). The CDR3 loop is CASSQGSSNSPLHF. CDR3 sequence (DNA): TGTGCCAGTAGCCAGGGATCGAGTAATTCACCCCTCCACTTT.

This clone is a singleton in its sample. The CDR3 here is CASCGASTFF. The CDR3 DNA reads TGCGCCAGCTGCGGCGCCAGCACTTTCTTT. V gene TRBV10-1 combines with J gene TRBJ1-1; no reliable D call. The V and J ends lost 8 bases and 12 bases respectively, with 13 bases between them. Germline CDR1 is WNHNN and CDR2 is SYGVQD (reference sequence). The length of the CDR3 is 10 residues.

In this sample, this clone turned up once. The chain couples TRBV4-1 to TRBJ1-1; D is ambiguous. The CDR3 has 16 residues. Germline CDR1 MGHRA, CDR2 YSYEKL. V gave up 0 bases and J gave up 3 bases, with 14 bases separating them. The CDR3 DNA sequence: TGCGCCAGCAGCCAAGATCGGATTGCCCACTACACTGAAGCTTTCTTT. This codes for CASSQDRIAHYTEAFF.

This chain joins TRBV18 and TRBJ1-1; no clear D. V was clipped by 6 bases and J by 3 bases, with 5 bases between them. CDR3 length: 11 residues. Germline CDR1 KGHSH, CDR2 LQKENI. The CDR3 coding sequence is TGTGCCAGCTCCCAGGACACTGAAGCTTTCTTT. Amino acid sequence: CASSQDTEAFF.

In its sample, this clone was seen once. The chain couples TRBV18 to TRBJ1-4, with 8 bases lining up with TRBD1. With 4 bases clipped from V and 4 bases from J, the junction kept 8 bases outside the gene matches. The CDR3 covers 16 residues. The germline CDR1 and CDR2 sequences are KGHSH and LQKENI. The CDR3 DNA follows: TGTGCCAGCTCACTCAATGACAGGGGCAATAATGAAAAACTGTTTTTT. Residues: CASSLNDRGNNEKLFF.

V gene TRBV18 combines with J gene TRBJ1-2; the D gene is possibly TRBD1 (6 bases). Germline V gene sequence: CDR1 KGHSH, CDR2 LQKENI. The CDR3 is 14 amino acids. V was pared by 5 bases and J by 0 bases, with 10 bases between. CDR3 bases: TGTGCCAGCTCAACGGACAGCTCTAACTATGGCTACACCTTC. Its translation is CASSTDSSNYGYTF.

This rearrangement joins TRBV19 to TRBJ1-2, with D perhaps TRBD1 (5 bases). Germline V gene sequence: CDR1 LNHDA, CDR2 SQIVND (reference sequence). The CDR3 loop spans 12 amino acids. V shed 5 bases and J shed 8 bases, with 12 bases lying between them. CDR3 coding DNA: TGTGCCAGTAGTTCTGGGGCTCGGGGCTACACCTTC. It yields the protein CASSSGARGYTF.

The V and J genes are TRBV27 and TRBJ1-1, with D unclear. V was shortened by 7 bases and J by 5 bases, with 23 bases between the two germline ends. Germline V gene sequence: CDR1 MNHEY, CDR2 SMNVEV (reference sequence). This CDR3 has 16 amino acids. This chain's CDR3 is CASTPYLSRSRTEAFF. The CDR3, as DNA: TGTGCCAGCACCCCCTACTTATCCCGATCTCGGACTGAAGCTTTCTTT.

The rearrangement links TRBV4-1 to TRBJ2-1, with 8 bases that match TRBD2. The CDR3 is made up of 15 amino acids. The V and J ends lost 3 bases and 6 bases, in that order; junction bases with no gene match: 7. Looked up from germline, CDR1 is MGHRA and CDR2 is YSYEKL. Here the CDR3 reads CASSQRRGASNEQFF. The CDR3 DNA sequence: TGCGCCAGCAGCCAGAGGCGGGGGGCCTCCAATGAGCAGTTCTTC.

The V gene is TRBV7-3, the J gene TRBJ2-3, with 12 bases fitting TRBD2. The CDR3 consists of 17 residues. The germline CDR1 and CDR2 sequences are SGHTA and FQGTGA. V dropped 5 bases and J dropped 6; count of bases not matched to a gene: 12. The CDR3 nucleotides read TGTGCCAGCAGCCCCCGGACTAGCGGGGCGGATGGGGATACGCAGTATTTT. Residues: CASSPRTSGADGDTQYF.

CDR3 in DNA: TGTGCCAGCAAAATAGGGGGGACTAGAGGGTTTATAGACCCCTACGAGCAGTACTTC. It translates to CASKIGGTRGFIDPYEQYF. The rearrangement joins TRBV27 to TRBJ2-7; 8 positions agree with TRBD2. CDR3 length: 19 residues. J was trimmed by 2 bases and V by 7 bases; bases with no gene match: 22. From germline, CDR1 is MNHEY and CDR2 SMNVEV (reference sequence).

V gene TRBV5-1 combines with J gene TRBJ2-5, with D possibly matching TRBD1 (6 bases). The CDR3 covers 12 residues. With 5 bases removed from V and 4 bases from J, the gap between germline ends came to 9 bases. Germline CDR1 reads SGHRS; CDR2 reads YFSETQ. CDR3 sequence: CASRGGGETQYF. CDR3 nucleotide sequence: TGCGCCAGCAGAGGGGGTGGAGAGACCCAGTACTTC.